These 29 T cell receptor beta chains came from one sample sequenced in a study of response to subunit inactivated influenza vaccine. TCRdb reanalysed the RT-PCR reads using MiXCR and keeps one entry per CDR3 protein. Found here are hundreds of thousands of distinct CDR3 sequences, less than 20% of them singletons; the top ten hold 9.5% to 13%. The sequences come from PBMCs from blood, collected more than 4 days after vaccination. The receptors originated from a man aged 50-59 years who received an inactivated influenza vaccine.

The chain recombines TRBV18 with TRBJ1-2; D is unclear. Trimming took off 1 base at V and 8 bases at J, with 11 bases between the two ends. The V gene's germline CDR1 is KGHSH and CDR2 LQKENI. The CDR3 spans 13 residues. The CDR3 loop reads CASSPQDILGYTF. CDR3 nucleotides: TGTGCCAGCTCACCACAAGACATATTGGGCTACACCTTC. Complete variable domain (other parts from reference TRBV18 and TRBJ1-2): NAGVMQNPRHLVRRRGQEARLRCSPMKGHSHVYWYRQLPEEGLKFMVYLQKENIIDESGMPKERFSAEFPKEGPSILRIQQVVRGDSAAYFCASSPQDILGYTFGSGTRLTVV.

This clonotype was observed at least ten times. V and J are TRBV20-1 and TRBJ1-5; D is unclear. CDR1 and CDR2 (germline): DFQATT, SNEGSKA (reference sequence). The CDR3 is 13 residues long. V was trimmed by 0 bases and J by 5 bases, leaving 8 bases between them. The DNA of the CDR3 is TGCAGTGCTAGAGATGAAGGCGATCAGCCCCAGCATTTT. Encoded protein: CSARDEGDQPQHF.

The sample holds a few counts of this clonotype. This chain links TRBV12-3 or TRBV12-4 with TRBJ1-5, with no clear D. Trimming removed 3 bases at V and 0 bases at J, with 9 bases between. This CDR3 contains 15 residues. The CDR3 bases are TGTGCCAGCAGTTTCACAGATGATAGCAATCAGCCCCAGCATTTT. Amino acids: CASSFTDDSNQPQHF.

Only a few counts were recorded for this clonotype. The chain joins TRBV7-9 to TRBJ2-5; D is unresolved. This CDR3 spans 12 amino acids. V lost 0 bases and J lost 10, with 9 bases in between. CDR1 and CDR2 from the germline V gene are SEHNR and FQNEAQ (reference sequence). CDR3 sequence reads: CASSLALRDQYF. In nucleotides, the CDR3 is TGTGCCAGCAGCTTAGCGCTCCGCGACCAGTACTTC.

This clonotype was seen only a few times. The rearrangement uses TRBV9 and TRBJ2-7; weak D call: TRBD2 (6 bases). The V end was cut by 0 bases, the J end by 3 bases, with 10 bases between. This CDR3 comprises 14 residues. From germline, CDR1 is SGDLS and CDR2 YYNGEE. The CDR3 DNA reads as TGTGCCAGCAGCGTAGCCGGGAGTTTCTACGAGCAGTACTTC. It specifies CASSVAGSFYEQYF.

This clonotype was seen many times. J is TRBJ2-1 and V is TRBV6-2 or TRBV6-3, with TRBD2 as a possible D gene (6 bases). Germline V lookup: CDR1 MNHEY, CDR2 SVGEGT. Trimming shortened V by 4 bases and J by 0 bases, and 10 bases separated the two germline ends. This CDR3 region has 15 residues. CDR3 loop: CASSFLSGSYNEQFF. The DNA of the CDR3 is TGTGCCAGCAGTTTTCTTAGCGGCTCCTACAATGAGCAGTTCTTC.

This clonotype has ten or more counts. The chain employs TRBV4-3 and TRBJ2-1; D assignment may be TRBD1 or TRBD2 (6 bases each). Germline V lookup: CDR1 LGHNA, CDR2 YSLEER. V lost 2 bases and J 14 bases, leaving 19 bases between the germline ends. CDR3 length: 14 amino acids. The CDR3 DNA follows: TGCGCCAGCAGCCAACGAGTGGGGGGCTATGGAAAGTTCTTC. It specifies CASSQRVGGYGKFF.

The chain links TRBV12-3 or TRBV12-4 to TRBJ1-5; no reliable D call. The CDR3 covers 13 residues. The germline V and J ends were trimmed by 2 bases and 5 bases, with 7 bases remaining between them. For the CDR3, the DNA is TGTGCCAGCAGTTTATCCTCGGATCAGCCCCAGCATTTT. This translates into CASSLSSDQPQHF.

This clonotype was seen a handful of times. The chain couples TRBV7-8 to TRBJ2-3, with no clear D. CDR1 is SGHVS, CDR2 FQNEAQ, per germline. The CDR3 contains 15 residues. Trimming shortened V by 3 bases and J by 3 bases, and 13 bases separated the two germline ends. CDR3 region: CASSFSSPITDTQYF. The DNA for the CDR3 is TGTGCCAGCAGCTTTTCATCCCCAATTACAGATACGCAGTATTTT. The full variable domain, with the rest looked up from reference TRBV7-8 and TRBJ2-3, is GAGVSQSPRYKVAKRGQDVALRCDPISGHVSLFWYQQALGQGPEFLTYFQNEAQLDKSGLPSDRFFAERPEGSVSTLKIQRTQQEDSAVYLCASSFSSPITDTQYFGPGTRLTVL.

The chain links TRBV10-3 to TRBJ1-6; unclear D gene. Trimming stripped 8 bases from V and 8 bases from J, with 13 bases between. Germline assignment: CDR1 ENHRY and CDR2 SYGVKD. CDR3 length: 13 amino acids. CDR3: CAIQKLRDSPLHF. The DNA for the CDR3 is TGTGCCATCCAGAAGCTTCGGGATTCACCCCTCCACTTT.

This clonotype came up a few times. This chain joins TRBV9 and TRBJ2-1; TRBD2 matches at 11 bases. The CDR3 has 17 amino acids. Germline CDR1 SGDLS, CDR2 YYNGEE. J lost 3 bases, V lost 3 bases, and 8 bases had no gene match. In DNA, the CDR3 is TGTGCCAGCAGCGGATTAGCGGGAGGGCGGGTCTACAATGAGCAGTTCTTC. The encoded protein is CASSGLAGGRVYNEQFF.

This clonotype has more than one count but fewer than ten. This rearrangement joins TRBV9 to TRBJ2-1, with D maybe TRBD2 (5 bases). V was shortened by 0 bases and J by 5 bases, with 9 bases between the two germline ends. The germline gives CDR1 SGDLS, CDR2 YYNGEE. The CDR3 consists of 14 residues. CDR3 region: CASSVGGNDNEQFF. CDR3 DNA sequence: TGTGCCAGCAGCGTAGGAGGGAACGACAATGAGCAGTTCTTC. Based on the CDR3 plus reference TRBV9 and TRBJ2-1, the full variable domain is DSGVTQTPKHLITATGQRVTLRCSPRSGDLSVYWYQQSLDQGLQFLIQYYNGEERAKGNILERFSAQQFPDLHSELNLSSLELGDSALYFCASSVGGNDNEQFFGPGTRLTVL.

This clonotype showed up just a few times. The V call is TRBV4-3, the J call TRBJ2-7, with D possibly TRBD1 on 5 matching bases. The CDR3 consists of 19 residues. The germline gives CDR1 LGHNA, CDR2 YSLEER. V was cut by 0 bases and J by 0 bases, with 21 bases left in between. The CDR3 region is CASSQEFVLGTGLSYEQYF. The CDR3 region has the DNA TGCGCCAGCAGCCAAGAGTTTGTTCTCGGAACAGGCCTCTCCTACGAGCAGTACTTC.

This clonotype was seen a handful of times. The chain combines TRBV20-1 with TRBJ2-5; D remains ambiguous. The CDR3 is made up of 12 amino acids. The germline CDR1 and CDR2 sequences are DFQATT and SNEGSKA (reference sequence). Trimming took off 0 bases at V and 5 bases at J, with 7 bases between the two ends. CDR3 loop: CSARDTRETQYF. The DNA of the CDR3 is TGCAGTGCTAGAGATACCCGGGAGACCCAGTACTTC.

A word on this clonotype: A much bigger clone sits one base away, suggesting this may be a read error. CDR3: CAIREGLAVGEQYF. CDR3 bases: TGTGCCATCAGAGAGGGACTAGCGGTTGGGGAGCAGTACTTC. This chain joins TRBV10-3 and TRBJ2-7, with 11 bases aligning to TRBD2. Germline V gives CDR1 ENHRY, CDR2 SYGVKD. V gave up 6 bases and J gave up 7 bases; unmatched junction bases: 8. The CDR3 length is 14 residues.

This clonotype has more than one count but fewer than ten. The rearrangement uses TRBV27 and TRBJ2-1, with 9 bases aligning to TRBD1. V lost 4 bases, J lost 6 bases, and 7 bases stayed unmatched. The CDR3 spans 15 residues. CDR1 MNHEY and CDR2 SMNVEV come from the germline V gene (reference sequence). CDR3 protein: CASSSNRQGGNEQFF. The CDR3 DNA reads TGTGCCAGCAGTTCGAATCGACAGGGGGGCAATGAGCAGTTCTTC.

The sample holds many counts of this clonotype. The chain links TRBV12-3 or TRBV12-4 to TRBJ1-2; D unresolved. The V end was cut by 4 bases, the J end by 8 bases, with 17 bases between. The CDR3 runs 14 residues. In DNA, the CDR3 is TGTGCCAGCAGTTCCCGACCTGAGATTGGAGGCTACACCTTC. Encoded protein: CASSSRPEIGGYTF.

This clonotype was counted only a few times. The J gene is TRBJ1-2, the V gene TRBV18; possible D gene TRBD1, 6 bases. This CDR3 comprises 14 residues. Germline CDR1 and CDR2: KGHSH and LQKENI. Between the trimmed V and J ends, which lost 3 bases and 6 bases, there was a span of 14 bases. The CDR3 loop is CASSPRNREDGYTF. In DNA form, the CDR3 reads TGTGCCAGCTCACCCCGCAACAGGGAGGATGGCTACACCTTC.

The sample holds a few counts of this clonotype. The chain employs TRBV12-3 or TRBV12-4 and TRBJ1-5; possibly TRBD1 for D (5 bases). With 6 bases removed from V and 6 bases from J, the gap between germline ends came to 12 bases. This CDR3 comprises 13 residues. CDR3: CASSRDQFQPQHF. CDR3 DNA sequence: TGTGCCAGCAGCCGGGACCAGTTTCAGCCCCAGCATTTT.

The sample holds many counts of this clonotype. CDR3 amino acids: CASSLEAASYEQYF. CDR3 nucleotides: TGTGCCAGCAGCTTAGAGGCAGCCTCCTACGAGCAGTACTTC. V usage is TRBV7-8 and J usage is TRBJ2-7; D unclear. CDR1 SGHVS and CDR2 FQNEAQ come from the germline V gene. This CDR3 is 14 amino acids long. Deletions cut 1 base from V and 0 bases from J, with 7 bases between.

This clonotype was picked up many times. The chain is built from TRBV3-1 and TRBJ2-5; D ambiguous. This CDR3 contains 12 residues. V was cut by 2 bases and J by 10 bases, with 11 bases left in between. Germline V gene data show CDR1 as LGHDT and CDR2 as YNNKEL (reference sequence). The CDR3 loop reads CASSQITVGQYF. The CDR3 DNA reads TGTGCCAGCAGCCAAATTACGGTGGGCCAGTACTTC.

This clonotype was found a few times. The chain is built from TRBV5-6 and TRBJ1-5, with 9 bases fitting TRBD1. This CDR3 has 16 residues. From germline, CDR1 is SGHDT and CDR2 YYEEEE. J lost 4 bases, V lost 1 base, and 6 bases had no gene match. The CDR3 sequence: CASSLSRTGVNQPQHF. The CDR3 DNA is TGTGCCAGCAGCTTGTCAAGGACAGGGGTAAATCAGCCCCAGCATTTT.

This chain joins TRBV7-2 and TRBJ2-3; D is unresolved. The germline V gene encodes CDR1 SGHTA and CDR2 FQGNSA. The CDR3 contains 14 residues. The V end lost 5 bases, the J end lost 6 bases, and 15 bases lay between the germline ends. CDR3 nucleotide sequence: TGTGCCAGCAGCCCCCAGAGGAGTGCTGATACGCAGTATTTT. Its protein is CASSPQRSADTQYF.

This clonotype has a count of ten or more. The J gene is TRBJ2-5, the V gene TRBV7-2; D unclear. Germline-derived CDR1 and CDR2 are SGHTA and FQGNSA. This CDR3 contains 15 residues. The V gene lost 0 bases and the J gene lost 4 bases, with 12 bases spanning the gap. The CDR3 loop is CASSLASRGTETQYF. CDR3 bases: TGTGCCAGCAGCTTAGCCTCACGCGGCACAGAGACCCAGTACTTC.

The chain carries TRBV2 and TRBJ1-5, with no clear D. The germline gives CDR1 SNHLY, CDR2 FYNNEI. Trimming shortened V by 5 bases and J by 1 base, and 6 bases separated the two germline ends. This CDR3 has 13 amino acids. The CDR3 protein is CASSLQSNQPQHF. CDR3 in DNA: TGTGCCAGCAGTCTTCAGAGCAATCAGCCCCAGCATTTT.

This clonotype was detected only a few times. The chain recombines TRBV29-1 with TRBJ1-2; the D is unclear. Trimming pared 4 bases from V and 8 bases from J, leaving 8 bases between. Germline CDR1 and CDR2: SQVTM and ANQGSEA. CDR3 length: 10 residues. CDR3 amino acids: CSVAAGGYTF. The CDR3, as DNA: TGCAGCGTTGCGGCGGGCGGCTACACCTTC.

There are many counts of this clonotype. The chain recombines TRBV29-1 with TRBJ2-3; D is ambiguous. The V gene lost 6 bases and the J gene lost 6 bases, with 19 bases spanning the gap. Germline V CDR1 and CDR2: SQVTM, ANQGSEA. This CDR3 contains 14 residues. The CDR3 DNA reads TGCAGCGTCGGCCAGTCAATGAGCTGGGATACGCAGTATTTT. It encodes CSVGQSMSWDTQYF.

About this clonotype: One junction end does not reproduce the germline sequence, and a read error may be involved. This chain connects TRBV11-2 to TRBJ1-2, with unresolved D. The CDR3 loop spans 12 amino acids. In germline, CDR1 is SGHAT, CDR2 FQNNGV. The CDR3 DNA follows: TGTGCCAGCAGCTTAGTTTTGTCGCAGGCATACTTC. Its protein product is CASSLVLSQAYF.

A few counts support this clonotype. The chain uses TRBV7-9 and TRBJ2-5; D not resolved. Germline V gene lookup returns CDR1 SEHNR and CDR2 FQNEAQ (reference sequence). The CDR3 runs to 14 residues. Trimming stripped 4 bases from V and 4 bases from J, with 13 bases between. CDR3 loop: CASSSLPSPETQYF. The CDR3 nucleotides read TGTGCCAGCAGCTCCCTACCGAGCCCAGAGACCCAGTACTTC.